The text below deals with one T cell receptor beta chain. Its target is unknown. The sample comes from a study of shared clonotypes between healthy human individuals. On the study more broadly: There were three CD4 naive, three CD4 memory, two CD8 naive and one CD8 memory plates per donor.

The assay ran at deep level. Using immunoSEQ multiplex PCR, the repertoire was profiled, and TCRdb retains in-frame clones only, with some absent. The repertoire has fewer than 1.6 million clones, 97% to 99% of them found once; the top ten carry under 0.45%. CDR3 length equals 15 residues. The J segment lost 5 bases and the V segment lost 5 bases, leaving 7 bases of the junction unmatched. The germline gives CDR1 MDHEN, CDR2 SYDVKM. Overall study results and limits: Clonotype sharing across several donors was observed for around 4.5% of naive CD4 clonotypes.

The sequence was obtained from a young man in good health. The chain recombines TRBV28 with TRBJ1-4; 8 bases agree with TRBD1. Sample: naive CD4+ T cells sorted from blood. Subset: CD45RA+ positively selected. CDR3: CASSGGQGPNEKLFF. The DNA of the CDR3 is TGTGCCAGCAGTGGAGGACAGGGCCCAAATGAAAAACTGTTTTTT.